These T cell receptor beta chains were read from a single sample in a study of response to subunit inactivated influenza vaccine. TCRdb re-analysed the RT-PCR reads in MiXCR, keeping a single row per CDR3 protein. In the table there are a few hundred thousand distinct CDR3 sequences, less than 15% of which are singletons. The sample in question was PBMCs from blood, obtained 11 to 12 days after vaccination. These receptors came from a man in his fifties who received an inactivated influenza vaccine. Each CDR3 is given with its conserved first and last residue. The order of the fields is D gene, clone size, J gene, V gene, CDR3 protein, CDR3 DNA. D genes are given only for firm matches. Part of the rows lack a size; the others show once, few, many or a class for expanded clones.

>-|-|TRBJ1-2|TRBV7-9
CASRAPLRTTGDYGYTF
TGTGCCAGTCGCGCGCCCCTTAGGACAACGGGAGACTATGGCTACACCTTC
>TRBD2|-|TRBJ2-5|TRBV7-2
CARSLGLAGRQETQYF
TGTGCCAGAAGCTTAGGACTAGCGGGGCGTCAAGAGACCCAGTACTTC
>TRBD2|-|TRBJ2-5|TRBV20-1
CSAGVLAPMAQYF
TGCAGTGCTGGGGTACTAGCGCCCATGGCCCAGTACTTC
>TRBD1|-|TRBJ1-1|TRBV12-3/TRBV12-4
CASSLQGGAGEAFF
TGTGCCAGCAGTTTGCAAGGGGGCGCCGGTGAAGCTTTCTTT
>TRBD2|few|TRBJ2-7|TRBV12-3/TRBV12-4
CASGGGLVYEQYF
TGTGCCAGCGGCGGGGGACTAGTCTACGAGCAGTACTTC
>-|many|TRBJ2-7|TRBV5-1
CASSLVGGSYEQYF
TGCGCCAGCAGCTTGGTTGGTGGAAGCTACGAGCAGTACTTC
>TRBD2|-|TRBJ2-5|TRBV5-1
CASREGPPVETQYF
TGCGCCAGCCGGGAGGGACCGCCGGTGGAGACCCAGTACTTC
>TRBD2|few|TRBJ2-7|TRBV15
CATSRVAGATYEQYF
TGTGCCACCAGCAGAGTAGCGGGAGCCACATACGAGCAGTACTTC
>-|few|TRBJ1-2|TRBV5-1
CASRRMGRNYGYTF
TGCGCCAGCAGACGAATGGGACGGAACTATGGCTACACCTTC
>TRBD2|-|TRBJ2-1|TRBV6-1
CASRLRLAGVLVNEQFF
TGTGCCAGCAGACTCCGACTAGCGGGAGTTCTTGTGAATGAGCAGTTCTTC